This T cell receptor beta chain comes out of a study of cytomegalovirus exposure and HLA in healthy donors. Use of 60 Vbeta and 13 Jbeta primers characterized the PCR. TCRdb keeps only in-frame clones here, not all; method: immunoSEQ multiplex PCR. The sample yields 100,000 to 150,000 clones, 60% to 80% seen once. This clone was counted between two and nine times. The antigen is unknown. Study-level findings and limits: Several top significant clusters appeared, in a later analysis, to be linked to common viral pathogens.

The V gene's germline CDR1 is MDHEN and CDR2 SYDVKM. The CDR3 runs to 16 residues. Trimming removed 2 bases from V and 8 bases from J; junction bases left unmatched: 5. This receptor was taken from a woman in her sixties or seventies in good health and CMV-seronegative. Input material: PBMCs. The chain carries TRBV28 and TRBJ2-4, with 14 bases identical to TRBD2. CDR3 bases: TGTGCCAGCAGTTTACGACTAGCGGGAGGGTGGGACATTCAGTACTTC. Its translation: CASSLRLAGGWDIQYF.